Listed below are T cell receptor beta chains from one sample, sequenced in a study of T cell responses to AZD1222 COVID-19 vaccine. Sequenced by immunoSEQ multiplex PCR; TCRdb stores in-frame clones only, minus some. The table has 200,000 or so clones, about 92% seen once; the top ten hold roughly 1%. Material: peripheral blood, obtained on day 0 of MenACWY control vaccination. These receptor sequences come from an adult in good health. The CDR3 runs from the conserved cysteine through the conserved F or W. The D gene is left open where the match is weak. Part of the rows lack a size; the others show once, few, many or a class for expanded clones.

v_call	j_call	d_call	cdr3_length	clone_size	cdr3_nt	cdr3_aa
TRBV18	TRBJ1-1	TRBD1	13	few	TGTGCCAGCTCACCGCTACAGGGGTCTGAAGCTTTCTTT	CASSPLQGSEAFF
TRBV2	TRBJ2-2	NA	13	NA	TGTGCCAGCAGTACCGACGTCACCGGGGAGCTGTTTTTT	CASSTDVTGELFF
TRBV10-3	TRBJ2-1	TRBD2	16	NA	TGTGCCATCAGTGCTCCTAGCGGGGGTGTTGTAAAGGAGCAGTTCTTC	CAISAPSGGVVKEQFF
TRBV21-1	TRBJ1-2	NA	18	NA	TGTGCCAGCAGCGAGAGGTCTTTGGAAATTGAAGCCGAAAATGGCTACACCTTC	CASSERSLEIEAENGYTF
TRBV6-5	TRBJ1-2	NA	15	NA	TGTGCCAGCAGCCCCGCTGGGGGCAATGTGATTGGCTACACCTTC	CASSPAGGNVIGYTF
TRBV13	TRBJ2-7	TRBD1	14	NA	TGTGCCAGCAGCCCCCGGGACAGCCGCTACGAGCAGTACTTC	CASSPRDSRYEQYF
TRBV19	TRBJ1-5	NA	15	NA	TGTGCCAGTAGTACGCCAGGGGATCGGGATCAGCCCCAGCATTTT	CASSTPGDRDQPQHF
TRBV2	TRBJ1-1	NA	12	NA	TGTGCCAGCAGTTCAGGGCTGACTGAAGCTTTCTTT	CASSSGLTEAFF
TRBV11-1	TRBJ1-2	NA	14	NA	TGTGCCAGCAGCCAATCTCGAGGCGCTGGAGGCTACACCTTC	CASSQSRGAGGYTF
TRBV2	TRBJ1-6	NA	15	once	TGTGCCAGCAGTGGGACACCCCCGGGAAATTCACCCCTCCACTTT	CASSGTPPGNSPLHF
TRBV7-9	TRBJ1-6	NA	15	NA	TGTGCCAGCAGCCGCGGGATCCGCCCCACTCCACCCCTCCACTTT	CASSRGIRPTPPLHF
TRBV27	TRBJ2-2	NA	13	NA	TGTGCCGCCGGGACATCGAACACCGGGGAGCTGTTTTTT	CAAGTSNTGELFF
TRBV5-1	TRBJ1-6	TRBD1	15	NA	TGCGCCAGCAGCCTGGGACAGGGGGTAGAGTCACCCCTCCACTTT	CASSLGQGVESPLHF
TRBV19	TRBJ1-2	TRBD1	15	NA	TGTGCCAGTAGTACGGGACAGGGGGCGGGCTATGGCTACACCTTC	CASSTGQGAGYGYTF
TRBV7-3	TRBJ1-5	TRBD1	15	NA	TGTGCCAGCAGCTTAGACTCAGGGGGATCTCAGCCCCAGCATTTT	CASSLDSGGSQPQHF
TRBV2	TRBJ2-1	TRBD1	15	NA	TGTGCCAGCAGTCTTGGACAGGGGCCCTACAATGAGCAGTTCTTC	CASSLGQGPYNEQFF
TRBV27	TRBJ2-1	TRBD2	22	NA	TGTGCCAGCCTTACTTGGGGGCCAGGGACTAGCGGGGGCCTCGCCTCCTACAATGAGCAGTTCTTC	CASLTWGPGTSGGLASYNEQFF
TRBV5-6	TRBJ2-5	NA	11	NA	TGTGCCAGCAGCCTCCAAGAGACCCAGTACTTC	CASSLQETQYF
TRBV4-3	TRBJ1-1	NA	16	NA	TGCGCCAGCAGCCAAGAGAGGCACTTGAATGGCACTGAAGCTTTCTTT	CASSQERHLNGTEAFF
TRBV24-1	TRBJ2-2	NA	12	NA	TGTGCCACCAGTGGAAACACCGGGGAGCTGTTTTTT	CATSGNTGELFF
TRBV19	TRBJ1-5	TRBD1	17	NA	TGTGCCAGTAGTACCACCGGGACAGGTCGACGCAATCAGCCCCAGCATTTT	CASSTTGTGRRNQPQHF
TRBV5-1	TRBJ2-5	NA	14	once	TGCGCCAGCAGCTTGGCCGCGGGGTCAGAGACCCAGTACTTC	CASSLAAGSETQYF
TRBV19	TRBJ1-1	NA	14	NA	TGTGCCAGTAGGCACGCGCCCTACAACACTGAAGCTTTCTTT	CASRHAPYNTEAFF
TRBV4-2	TRBJ2-1	NA	12	NA	TGTGCCAGCAGCCCCCCCGGGGGTGAGCAGTTCTTC	CASSPPGGEQFF
TRBV11-1	TRBJ2-2	TRBD1	15	few	TGTGCCAGCAGCACAGGACAGGGTTCAACCGGGGAGCTGTTTTTT	CASSTGQGSTGELFF
TRBV4-1	TRBJ1-2	NA	13	many	TGCGCCAGCAGCCGAACAGGACAATATGGCTACACCTTC	CASSRTGQYGYTF
TRBV7-8	TRBJ2-1	TRBD1	18	NA	TGTGCCAGCAGCTCCAATCCACGGACAGGGAGCTCCTACAATGAGCAGTTCTTC	CASSSNPRTGSSYNEQFF
TRBV6-5	TRBJ2-7	NA	13	once	TGTGCCAGCAGTTACTCCACTAGGGGCGAGCAGTACTTC	CASSYSTRGEQYF
TRBV15	TRBJ2-2	NA	13	NA	TGTGCCACCAGCAGGGTCCCGTCAGGGGAGCTGTTTTTT	CATSRVPSGELFF
TRBV3-1/TRBV3-2	TRBJ2-5	TRBD2	14	NA	TGTGCCAGCAGCCAAGGGGGGGGAAGAGAGACCCAGTACTTC	CASSQGGGRETQYF
TRBV11-2	TRBJ1-2	NA	12	NA	TGTGCCAGCAGCGGGGACAACTATGGCTACACCTTC	CASSGDNYGYTF
TRBV10-1	TRBJ2-7	TRBD2	15	NA	TGCGCCAGCAGTGAGTTTAGCGGGGGCACCTACGAGCAGTACTTC	CASSEFSGGTYEQYF
TRBV18	TRBJ1-4	NA	14	NA	TGTGCCAGCTCACCACGGCAGGTTAATGAAAAACTGTTTTTT	CASSPRQVNEKLFF
TRBV7-2	TRBJ2-3	NA	14	NA	TGTGCCAGCAGCTTAGTAATGGGATTGGATACGCAGTATTTT	CASSLVMGLDTQYF
TRBV18	TRBJ1-2	TRBD1	18	NA	TGTGCCAGCTCACCTGACCGGGACAGGGGTTCGGGGTCATATGGCTACACCTTC	CASSPDRDRGSGSYGYTF
TRBV11-2	TRBJ1-1	NA	14	NA	TGTGCCAGCAGCCCTTGGGCGGGGGTGACTGAAGCTTTCTTT	CASSPWAGVTEAFF
TRBV7-9	TRBJ2-2	NA	15	once	TGTGCCAGCAGCAATCTAGCGTCGGGGGCCGGGGAGCTGTTTTTT	CASSNLASGAGELFF
TRBV29-1	TRBJ1-5	NA	12	NA	TGCAGCGTGAGGGATGGCAATCAGCCCCAGCATTTT	CSVRDGNQPQHF
TRBV7-2	TRBJ1-6	NA	17	once	TGTGCCAGCAGCTTACTCGGGGGGGTCTCCTATAATTCACCCCTCCACTTT	CASSLLGGVSYNSPLHF
TRBV7-2	TRBJ2-7	NA	13	NA	TGTGCCAGCAGGGCGGGTTCGGGGTACGAGCAGTACTTC	CASRAGSGYEQYF
TRBV28	TRBJ2-3	TRBD1	14	NA	TGTGCCAGCAGTTCACAGGGGGCCAAAGATACGCAGTATTTT	CASSSQGAKDTQYF
TRBV19	TRBJ1-2	TRBD1	14	few	TGTGCCAGTAGGACCCCAGGACAGGGATATGGCTACACCTTC	CASRTPGQGYGYTF
TRBV5-1	TRBJ1-1	NA	18	NA	TGCGCCAGCAGCTTGCAGGTCACGGGGAGGGCGGCGGGCACTGAAGCTTTCTTT	CASSLQVTGRAAGTEAFF
TRBV18	TRBJ2-1	NA	13	NA	TGTGCCAGCTCACCGGGACTTAGCAATGAGCAGTTCTTC	CASSPGLSNEQFF
TRBV19	TRBJ2-3	NA	12	NA	TGTGCCAGTAGTATATCGGCAGATACGCAGTATTTT	CASSISADTQYF
TRBV20-1	TRBJ2-1	TRBD2	15	NA	TGCAGTGCTAGTCCACTAGCGGGGGGGCGATATGAGCAGTTCTTC	CSASPLAGGRYEQFF
TRBV6-5	TRBJ2-2	TRBD2	15	NA	TGTGCCAGCAGTTACGACGGGGGAGGGCTCGGGGAGCTGTTTTTT	CASSYDGGGLGELFF
TRBV19	TRBJ1-2	NA	13	NA	TGTGCCAGTAGTATGGGGGGTCCCTATGGCTACACCTTC	CASSMGGPYGYTF
TRBV7-9	TRBJ2-4	NA	10	NA	TGTGCCAGCAGCTCAAACATTCAGTACTTC	CASSSNIQYF
TRBV5-1	TRBJ1-2	TRBD1	13	NA	TGCGCCAGCAGCCCCGGGACAGGGGACGGCTACACCTTC	CASSPGTGDGYTF
TRBV24-1	TRBJ1-1	NA	14	few	TGTGCCACCAGTGATTTATACCAGGGTGGCGGGGCTTTCTTT	CATSDLYQGGGAFF
TRBV6-5	TRBJ1-3	TRBD1	16	NA	TGTGCCAGCAGTTACACTAGACAGGGCGCTGGAAACACCATATATTTT	CASSYTRQGAGNTIYF
TRBV7-8	TRBJ1-2	NA	17	NA	TGTGCCAGCAGCTTAGCTCTTCTTACGGGGTTAAGTTATGGCTACACCTTC	CASSLALLTGLSYGYTF